Each of the 3 T cell receptor beta chains below was sequenced from the same sample in a study of beta chain features in type 1 diabetes. Isolated RNA was reverse transcribed in full, so expressed TCRB transcripts were sequenced. The repertoire was sequenced with immunoSEQ multiplex PCR; TCRdb's copy has only in-frame clones and lacks some. The sample has about 930,000 clones; under 20% are singletons. Sequenced sample: naive CD4+ T cells from blood. All receptors derive from a woman in her late teens or twenties in good health.

The chain links TRBV6-5 to TRBJ2-7; D ambiguous. This CDR3 spans 11 amino acids. V lost 2 bases, J lost 7 bases, and 6 bases lay in between. Per germline, CDR1 MNHEY and CDR2 SVGAGI. In DNA, the CDR3 is TGTGCCAGCAGTTACCTTAGGGAGCAGTACTTC. Its protein is CASSYLREQYF.

The V and J genes are TRBV28 and TRBJ2-7, with D uncertain. The CDR3 sequence is 13 residues long. Germline-derived CDR1 and CDR2 are MDHEN and SYDVKM. V lost 7 bases to trimming and J lost 0 bases, with 10 bases between them. The CDR3 region is CASKQDLSYEQYF. CDR3 in DNA: TGTGCCAGCAAGCAGGACCTCTCCTACGAGCAGTACTTC.

V gene TRBV11-2 combines with J gene TRBJ2-5; D is ambiguous. CDR1 is SGHAT, CDR2 FQNNGV, per germline. There are 14 residues in the CDR3. Trimming left V 0 bases short and J 0 bases short, with 5 bases between. The CDR3 is CASSLDAYQETQYF. The DNA of the CDR3 is TGTGCCAGCAGCTTAGACGCCTACCAAGAGACCCAGTACTTC.